Sequencing of this TCR beta chain was carried out in a study of blood T cell repertoires in COVID-19 (dated by TCRdb to about 2020). Background on the whole study: The collaborator samples originated in the United States, Italy and Spain and spanned the acute and convalescent phases of COVID-19. The material from the prospective study consisted of cDNA or gDNA derived from T cells, B-cell-depleted T cells, or PBMCs. Deeply sampled blood TCRbeta repertoires from subjects exposed to, actively infected with, or recovered from COVID-19 were included in the dataset. A freely available public database, intended as a resource for researchers studying the immune response to SARS-CoV-2, is where the repertoires were released. The samples were drawn from two sources: the first 160 participants of the ongoing ImmuneRACE study, and 1,254 subjects contributed by 6 global collaborators. A de-identified subject ID, COVID-19 status, age in years and sex were almost always included in the sample metadata. Where HLA class I and class II types were available, the types were taken from metadata supplied by the sample provider, not from assay-based typing.

The collaborating institutions used their own protocols to collect whole blood in K2EDTA tubes. For TCRbeta analysis, collaborator samples were shipped as frozen whole blood, as isolated PBMCs, or as DNA extracted from either sample type. As to this clone: Its antigen specificity is not known. Base qualities are not at hand, and no much larger clone is one base apart.

TCRbeta CDR3 regions were amplified from genomic DNA using the immunoSEQ Assay, a bias-controlled multiplex PCR. In the authors' own workflow: Within the assay, amplification of reference gene primers was used to estimate how many nucleated cells each sample contained. To quantify the absolute abundance of each unique TCRbeta CDR3 rearrangement, sequence reads were collapsed and filtered. For each sample, productive Simpson clonality was calculated as the square root of Simpson's diversity index over productive rearrangements. What TCRdb holds here is the immuneACCESS table cut down to in-frame rearrangements. Part of the clones is not present; checked against another copy, under half of the missing clones reflect an unresolved V gene, and the others are unexplained. The V and J calls and clone size come from that table; D and trimming were worked out from the DNA. The table for this sample lists about 240,000 clones; 70% to 90% of them were counted only once. The ten largest clones take up about 7.1% of the sample.

Beyond this particular receptor, the publication reports: How much clinical and demographic metadata was included differed by source and by participant, and the metadata was provided uncurated.

The germline V gene supplies CDR1 SGHVS and CDR2 FNYEAQ. At the junction V is shortened by 5 bases and J by 4 bases, with 17 bases in between. Taken from cysteine to phenylalanine, the CDR3 has 16 residues. The DNA shown is the 48-base CDR3, in frame from base 1. Sequencing was carried out using peripheral blood. The TCR was taken from a woman in her sixties or seventies with active or convalescent COVID-19. The V and J segments used are TRBV7-6 and TRBJ2-2, with a weak D call of TRBD2 (7 bases match). The CDR3 protein: CASSILRGAGTGELFF. The DNA sequence is TGTGCCAGCAGCATACTCCGGGGGGCAGGCACCGGGGAGCTGTTTTTT.